This TCR beta chain came from a study of cytomegalovirus exposure and HLA in healthy donors. Repertoires were generated with immunoSEQ multiplex PCR, while TCRdb's copy carries only in-frame clones and drops some. The sample has around 180,000 clones, approximately 88% seen once; the top ten hold less than 8.5%. Study findings and constraints: Overall, roughly 170 TCR beta chains were annotated as cytomegalovirus-associated. Rare TCR sequences dominated, though some public TCRs recurred in many donors.

Notes on this clone: Antigen: not known.

The J segment lost 5 bases and the V segment lost 6 bases, leaving 3 bases of the junction unmatched. The germline V gene has CDR1 SGDLS and CDR2 YYNGEE. The CDR3 runs 13 residues. The sequencing sample was made of PBMCs. This TCR was recovered from a man younger than 30 in good health and CMV-seropositive. The rearrangement joins TRBV9 to TRBJ2-3; 10 bases are shared with TRBD2. CDR3 nucleotide sequence: TGTGCCAGCACCCGGACTAGCGGAGATACGCAGTATTTT. Its protein is CASTRTSGDTQYF.